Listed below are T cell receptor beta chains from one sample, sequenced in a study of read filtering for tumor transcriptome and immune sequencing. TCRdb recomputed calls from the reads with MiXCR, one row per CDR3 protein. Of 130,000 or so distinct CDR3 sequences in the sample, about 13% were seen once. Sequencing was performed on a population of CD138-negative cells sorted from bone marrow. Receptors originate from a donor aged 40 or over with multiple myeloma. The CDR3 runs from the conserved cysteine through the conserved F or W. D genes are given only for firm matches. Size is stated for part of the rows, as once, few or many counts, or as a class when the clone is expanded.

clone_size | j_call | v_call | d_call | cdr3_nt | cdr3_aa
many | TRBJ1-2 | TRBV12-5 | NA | TGTGCTAGTGGTCCTCCCCCGCGGGGGGCATGGGGCTATGGCTACACCTTC | CASGPPPRGAWGYGYTF
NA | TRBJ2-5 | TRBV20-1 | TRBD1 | TGCAGTGCTAGAGGGACAGGGGTTCAAGAGACCCAGTACTTC | CSARGTGVQETQYF
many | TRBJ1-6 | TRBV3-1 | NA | TGTGCCAGCAGCCAAACTTGGCCGGGTATCGTGGATTCACCCCTCCACTTT | CASSQTWPGIVDSPLHF
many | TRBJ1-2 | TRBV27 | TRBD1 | TGTGCCAGCAGTTTATCGACAGGGCATGGCTACACCTTC | CASSLSTGHGYTF
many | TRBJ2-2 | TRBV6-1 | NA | TGTGCCAGCAGAGGACCACCCTCGATCTCCGGGGAGCTGTTTTTT | CASRGPPSISGELFF
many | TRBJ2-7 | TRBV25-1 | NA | TGTGCCAGCAGTGATTCGGACGTCTACGAGCAGTACTTC | CASSDSDVYEQYF
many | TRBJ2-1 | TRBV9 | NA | TGTGCCAGCAGCGTAAATCCGAGTAAGCGGGCCCGACCGGATGAGCAGTTCTTC | CASSVNPSKRARPDEQFF
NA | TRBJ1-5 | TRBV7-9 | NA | TGTGCCAGCAGCCTAGGTGGGGTCACTAATCAGCCCCAGCATTTT | CASSLGGVTNQPQHF
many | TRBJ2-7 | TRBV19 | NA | TGTGCCAGTAGTATAGGTTTTGCGATTGCCTACGAGCAGTACTTC | CASSIGFAIAYEQYF
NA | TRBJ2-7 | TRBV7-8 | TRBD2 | TGTGCCAGCACCCCTTACAGGGTCGGGGGGGCCTACGAGCAGTACTTC | CASTPYRVGGAYEQYF
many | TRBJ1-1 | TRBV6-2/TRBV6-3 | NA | TGTGCCAGCACCCCAGGTTTGGAGAACACTGAAGCTTTCTTT | CASTPGLENTEAFF
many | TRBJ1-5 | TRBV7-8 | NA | TGTGCCAGCAGCTTACGGGGGGCTGGCAATCAGCCCCAGCATTTT | CASSLRGAGNQPQHF
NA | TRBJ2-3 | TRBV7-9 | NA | TGTGCCAGCAGCACTCCTCCTAGATCCGATACGCAGTATTTT | CASSTPPRSDTQYF
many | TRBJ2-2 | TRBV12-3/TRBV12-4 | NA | TGTGCCAGCACCCCCCACGAGGCGAGGATCGCCGGGGAGCTGTTTTTT | CASTPHEARIAGELFF
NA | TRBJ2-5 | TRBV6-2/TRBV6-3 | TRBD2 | TGTGCCAGCAGTAAGCCCCGGGACTACCCAAAACTAGATGGAGAGACCCAGTACTTC | CASSKPRDYPKLDGETQYF
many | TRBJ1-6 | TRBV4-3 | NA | TGCGCCAGCAGCCAAGATGCTTTGGAAGGGGGAAAGGGCAATTCACCCCTCCACTTT | CASSQDALEGGKGNSPLHF
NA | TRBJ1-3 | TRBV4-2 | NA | TGTGCCAGCAGCCAAGAAACACGGGGAGACACCATATATTTT | CASSQETRGDTIYF
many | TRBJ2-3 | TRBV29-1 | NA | TGCAGCGTTGGGGTGGGGGGAGACACAGATACGCAGTATTTT | CSVGVGGDTDTQYF
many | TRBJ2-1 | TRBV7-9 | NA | TGTGCCAGCAGCTCGCTGGACAGCCTCAATGAGCAGTTCTTC | CASSSLDSLNEQFF
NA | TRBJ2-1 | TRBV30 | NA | TGTGCCTGGAGTCGAGTTAATGAGCAGTTCTTC | CAWSRVNEQFF
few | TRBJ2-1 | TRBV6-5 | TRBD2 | TGTGCCAGCAGTTACTACAGCGGGAGCGATGAGCAGTTCTTC | CASSYYSGSDEQFF
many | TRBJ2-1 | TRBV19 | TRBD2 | TGTGCCAGTAGTTTTAGCGGGAACTACAATGAGCAGTTCTTC | CASSFSGNYNEQFF
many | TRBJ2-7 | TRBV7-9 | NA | TGTGCCAGCAGCTTAGCGCTAGAGAACTACGAGCAGTACTTC | CASSLALENYEQYF
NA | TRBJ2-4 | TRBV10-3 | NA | TGTGCCATCAGTGAGTCCCCAAACATTCAGTACTTC | CAISESPNIQYF
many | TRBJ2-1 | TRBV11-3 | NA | TGTGCCAGCAGCCCCCCAGGGGGGGCATATGAGCAGTTCTTC | CASSPPGGAYEQFF
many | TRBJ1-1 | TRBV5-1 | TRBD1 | TGCGCCAGCAGCTTGCAGGGGGCGGGTTTGAACACTGAAGCTTTCTTT | CASSLQGAGLNTEAFF
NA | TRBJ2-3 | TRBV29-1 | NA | TGCAGCGTTGAGAGGCATGCAGGGGATACGCAGTATTTT | CSVERHAGDTQYF
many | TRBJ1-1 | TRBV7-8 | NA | TGTGCCAGCAGCTTCCGGACGGATTACACTGAAGCTTTCTTT | CASSFRTDYTEAFF
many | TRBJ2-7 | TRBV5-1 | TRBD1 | TGCGCCAGCGGTTACCGACAGGGGGCTTCGTACGAGCAGTACTTC | CASGYRQGASYEQYF
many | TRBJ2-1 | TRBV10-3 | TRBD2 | TGTGCCATCAGTGGGACTAGCGGGATCTACAATGAGCAGTTCTTC | CAISGTSGIYNEQFF
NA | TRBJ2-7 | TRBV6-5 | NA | TGTGCCAGCAGTAGCCCTAGGGTCGTCTCCTACGAGCAGTACTTC | CASSSPRVVSYEQYF
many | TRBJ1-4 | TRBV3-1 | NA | TGTGCCAGCAGCCCCAGGAGTTACGCAACTAATGAAAAACTGTTTTTT | CASSPRSYATNEKLFF
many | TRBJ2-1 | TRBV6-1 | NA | TGTGCCAGCAGTCCACACACAATCAATGAGCAGTTCTTC | CASSPHTINEQFF
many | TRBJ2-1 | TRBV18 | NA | TGTGCCAGCTCACCGATGCAGAGTTACAATGAGCAGTTCTTC | CASSPMQSYNEQFF
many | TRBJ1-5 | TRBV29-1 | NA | TGCAGCGTCCTGACAGAGTTAAATCAGCCCCAGCATTTT | CSVLTELNQPQHF
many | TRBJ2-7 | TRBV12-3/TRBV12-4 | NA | TGTGCCAGCAGTCTACAGGGTGCGGGCTACGAGCAGTACTTC | CASSLQGAGYEQYF
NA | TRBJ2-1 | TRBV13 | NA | TGTGCCAGCACCCACCATATAGGAGTCAAGATCTTC | CASTHHIGVKIF
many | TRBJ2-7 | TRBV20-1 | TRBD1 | TGCAGTGCGTTACCTTACGGGACAGGGCTGTACGAGCAGTACTTC | CSALPYGTGLYEQYF
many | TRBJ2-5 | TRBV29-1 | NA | TGCAGCGTTGCGGGGAGGCAAGAGACCCAGTACTTC | CSVAGRQETQYF
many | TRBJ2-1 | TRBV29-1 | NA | TGCAGCGTTGGTAAGGGCTACAATGAGCAGTTCTTC | CSVGKGYNEQFF
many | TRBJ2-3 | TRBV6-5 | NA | TGTGCCAGCACCATCCCTGGGGGAGGAGATACGCAGTATTTT | CASTIPGGGDTQYF
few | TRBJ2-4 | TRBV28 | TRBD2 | TGTGCCAGCGGTTTTACCATTAGCGGGATAGCCAAAAACATTCAGTACTTC | CASGFTISGIAKNIQYF
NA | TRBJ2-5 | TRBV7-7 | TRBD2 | TGTGCCAGCAGCTCCACCGGGACTAGCGGGGAGACCCAGTACTTC | CASSSTGTSGETQYF
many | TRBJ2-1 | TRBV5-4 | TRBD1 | TGTGCCAGCAGAACCGGGACAGGGACCTTCAATGAGCAGTTCTTC | CASRTGTGTFNEQFF
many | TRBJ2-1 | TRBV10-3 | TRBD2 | TGTGCCATCAGGGGACTAGCGGGGAACAATGAGCAGTTCTTC | CAIRGLAGNNEQFF